The TCR beta chain under discussion was sequenced for a study of blood T cell repertoires in COVID-19. Study details: Some COVID-19 samples were acute and others convalescent; all came from the United States, Italy and Spain. Nucleic acid was either cDNA or gDNA, and it came from T cells, B-cell-depleted T cells, or PBMCs.

Germline lookup yields CDR1 SGHAT and CDR2 FQNNGV. V lost 0 bases to trimming and J lost 7 bases; unmatched junction nucleotides: 7. The length of the CDR3 is 15 residues. Authors' processing steps: Reference gene primer amplification gave nucleated cell count estimates. The protocol was immunoSEQ multiplex PCR, while the TCRdb copy is restricted to in-frame clones and leaves out a portion. From that table come the V and J calls and clone size; the DNA was used to work out D and trimming. The repertoire holds around 300,000 clones, roughly 80% seen once, with approximately 9% in the top ten. The sequenced sample consisted of peripheral blood. The clonotype was recovered from a woman aged 45-65 years who had recovered from COVID-19. V usage is TRBV11-2 and J usage is TRBJ2-3, with TRBD2 matching 7 bases. The CDR3 sequence: CASSLDRDYSYTQYF. The CDR3 DNA follows: TGTGCCAGCAGCTTAGATCGGGACTACTCCTATACGCAGTATTTT.